The clone carrying this T cell receptor (beta chain) has a count of ten or more. The V and J ends lost 2 bases and 15 bases respectively, with 17 bases between them. CDR1 and CDR2 from the germline V gene are LGHNT and FRNRAP. The CDR3 is made up of 14 amino acids. This sample was taken from a study of blood T cell repertoires in COVID-19. As processed by the authors: From reference gene primer amplification, estimates of nucleated cell counts were derived. Some clones are missing from TCRdb's copy, which holds only in-frame ones; the method was immunoSEQ multiplex PCR. For V, J and clone size, that table is used; D and trimming come from the DNA. The table records under 300,000 clones, about 87% of them present only once. Across 20 to 25 US areas, participants ranged in age from 18 to 89 years. In assigning cohorts, the study relied on participant-reported clinical history.

Sample: PBMCs or T cells enriched from blood (not recorded which). The chain couples TRBV12-5 to TRBJ1-6; D possibly corresponds to TRBD1 (6 bases). This receptor was taken from a woman in her forties with acute COVID-19. CDR3 coding DNA: TGTGCTAGTGGTTTGCCTGGGACACCCCTAAGCCTCCACTTT. Translation: CASGLPGTPLSLHF.